Listed below are T cell receptor beta chains from one sample, sequenced in a study of cytomegalovirus exposure and HLA in healthy donors. Assay used: immunoSEQ multiplex PCR; TCRdb lists only in-frame clones, some missing. The table has about 140,000 clones, roughly four fifths seen once. The sequenced sample consisted of PBMCs. All receptors derive from a woman aged 60 to 75 in good health and CMV-seropositive. CDR3s include the opening cysteine and the closing phenylalanine or tryptophan. A D gene is named only where the DNA matches it firmly. Some rows mark clone size as missing; the rest say once, few, many or name a class of expanded clone.

clone_size,j_call,v_call,d_call,cdr3_aa,cdr3_nt
.,TRBJ2-7,TRBV29-1,TRBD1,CSVEASRDSYEQYF,TGCAGCGTTGAAGCCTCCCGGGACAGCTACGAGCAGTACTTC
.,TRBJ2-7,TRBV6-5,TRBD1,CASRLHGQGDYEQYF,TGTGCCAGCAGGCTTCACGGACAGGGAGACTACGAGCAGTACTTC
.,TRBJ2-6,TRBV11-3,.,CASSSDSTHSGANVLTF,TGTGCCAGCAGCTCGGACAGCACCCACTCTGGGGCCAACGTCCTGACTTTC
.,TRBJ2-7,TRBV4-1,.,CASSQRGTYEQYF,TGCGCCAGCAGCCAAAGGGGAACCTACGAGCAGTACTTC
.,TRBJ2-5,TRBV7-9,.,CASSLETETQYF,TGTGCCAGCAGCTTGGAGACCGAGACCCAGTACTTC
.,TRBJ2-7,TRBV7-2,TRBD2,CASSSLAGAYEQYF,TGTGCCAGCAGCTCACTAGCGGGGGCCTACGAGCAGTACTTC
.,TRBJ2-3,TRBV9,.,CASSVVGVRTDTQYF,TGTGCCAGCAGCGTAGTAGGGGTCCGCACAGATACGCAGTATTTT
.,TRBJ1-4,TRBV30,.,CAWMAGADEKLFF,TGTGCCTGGATGGCAGGGGCCGATGAAAAACTGTTTTTT
.,TRBJ2-7,TRBV5-4,TRBD1,CASSPGTGFYEQYF,TGTGCCAGCAGTCCCGGGACAGGGTTTTACGAGCAGTACTTC
.,TRBJ2-5,TRBV28,.,CASSLSGGAQETQYF,TGTGCCAGCAGTTTGTCGGGTGGGGCCCAAGAGACCCAGTACTTC
.,TRBJ2-6,TRBV29-1,TRBD1,CSVAGTGISGANVLTF,TGCAGCGTGGCCGGGACAGGGATCTCTGGGGCCAACGTCCTGACTTTC
.,TRBJ1-2,TRBV25-1,.,CASSGAKGRAYGYTF,TGTGCCAGCAGTGGCGCAAAAGGCAGGGCGTATGGCTACACCTTC
.,TRBJ2-5,TRBV28,TRBD2,CASRGGWETQYF,TGTGCCAGCCGGGGGGGGTGGGAGACCCAGTACTTC
.,TRBJ2-5,TRBV5-1,.,CASSLRGQTPGETQYF,TGCGCCAGCAGCTTGAGGGGACAAACCCCCGGAGAGACCCAGTACTTC
.,TRBJ2-1,TRBV4-3,TRBD2,CASSQDGDWGGVFF,TGCGCCAGCAGCCAAGATGGTGATTGGGGGGGGGTCTTCTTC
.,TRBJ2-7,TRBV28,TRBD2,CASSPTGTSGRSSSYEQYF,TGTGCCAGCAGTCCGACCGGGACTAGCGGGAGGAGTAGCTCCTACGAGCAGTACTTC
.,TRBJ1-1,TRBV30,.,CAWSPDSEAFF,TGTGCCTGGAGTCCCGACTCTGAAGCTTTCTTT
.,TRBJ1-1,TRBV2,TRBD1,CASSAQGAFSGTEAFF,TGTGCCAGCAGTGCCCAGGGGGCGTTTTCGGGCACTGAAGCTTTCTTT
.,TRBJ2-1,TRBV7-9,TRBD2,CASSLSGRHDEQFF,TGTGCCAGCAGCTTAAGCGGGAGGCATGATGAGCAGTTCTTC
.,TRBJ2-1,TRBV18,TRBD2,CASSPVTSGIYNEQFF,TGTGCCAGCTCACCAGTAACTAGCGGGATTTACAATGAGCAGTTCTTC
few,TRBJ2-7,TRBV4-1,.,CASSQANLGGTYEQYF,TGCGCCAGCAGCCAAGCCAACCTTGGCGGGACCTACGAGCAGTACTTC
.,TRBJ1-1,TRBV7-2,.,CASSEQASMNTEAFF,TGTGCCAGCAGCGAACAGGCTTCCATGAACACTGAAGCTTTCTTT
.,TRBJ2-7,TRBV2,TRBD2,CASSVATSGSLASYEQYF,TGTGCCAGCAGTGTGGCGACTAGCGGGAGTTTAGCCTCCTACGAGCAGTACTTC
.,TRBJ2-7,TRBV4-3,.,CASSQAQGFDYEQYF,TGCGCCAGCAGCCAAGCGCAGGGTTTTGACTACGAGCAGTACTTC
few,TRBJ2-1,TRBV5-1,.,CASSLVSGVNNEQFF,TGCGCCAGCAGCTTGGTGTCAGGGGTGAACAATGAGCAGTTCTTC
.,TRBJ2-3,TRBV7-9,TRBD2,CASSLERGLASSTDTQYF,TGTGCCAGCAGCTTAGAGAGGGGACTAGCATCTAGCACAGATACGCAGTATTTT
.,TRBJ1-2,TRBV28,.,CASSLVPGAPYGYTF,TGTGCCAGCAGTTTAGTTCCAGGGGCTCCCTATGGCTACACCTTC
.,TRBJ1-2,TRBV10-3,TRBD1,CAISEADIGAARDRNYGYTF,TGTGCCATCAGTGAGGCGGACATCGGGGCTGCACGGGACAGGAACTATGGCTACACCTTC
few,TRBJ2-3,TRBV7-9,TRBD2,CASSFPSGSTDTQYF,TGTGCCAGCAGCTTTCCTAGCGGGAGCACAGATACGCAGTATTTT
.,TRBJ2-7,TRBV12-5,.,CASGLDRRRTALAYEQYF,TGTGCTAGTGGTTTGGACCGACGAAGGACAGCGTTGGCCTACGAGCAGTACTTC
.,TRBJ2-7,TRBV2,.,CASSGQPQQYF,TGTGCCAGCAGTGGACAGCCCCAGCAGTACTTC